One TCR beta chain is described in this entry. Other nucleotide sequences in the sample specify the same CDR3. Patients from Seattle were sampled longitudinally, starting during active infection. This record comes from a study of blood T cell repertoires in COVID-19. Study context: Collection of acute and convalescent COVID-19 samples took place in the United States, Italy and Spain. From T cells, B-cell-depleted T cells, or PBMCs came the material, which was cDNA or gDNA.

The germline V gene encodes CDR1 SGHNT and CDR2 YYREEE (reference sequence). CDR3 length equals 13 residues. The junction had 1 base not matched to a gene; V was cut back by 3 bases and J by 3 bases. Some clones are missing from TCRdb's copy, which holds only in-frame ones; the method was immunoSEQ multiplex PCR. The table lists under 200,000 clones, around 81% of them singletons. This sequence was found in a man in his sixties with COVID-19, enrolled during active disease. The sequenced sample was peripheral blood. The chain combines TRBV5-4 with TRBJ2-7, with 9 bases lining up with TRBD1. DNA of the CDR3: TGTGCCAGCAGCTCGGACAGGGGCTACGAGCAGTACTTC. Amino acids: CASSSDRGYEQYF.